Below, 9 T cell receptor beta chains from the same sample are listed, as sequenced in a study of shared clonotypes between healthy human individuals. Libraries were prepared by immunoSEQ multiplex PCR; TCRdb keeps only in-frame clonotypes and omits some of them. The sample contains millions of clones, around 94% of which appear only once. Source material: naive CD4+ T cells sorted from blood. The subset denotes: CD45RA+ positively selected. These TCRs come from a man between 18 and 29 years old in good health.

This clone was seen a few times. CDR3 DNA: TGTGCCAGCAGCTTAAACGCGGGGAACTACGAGCAGTACTTC. It translates to CASSLNAGNYEQYF. The chain couples TRBV7-3 to TRBJ2-7; weak D call: TRBD2 (6 bases). Trimming left V 1 base short and J 3 bases short, with 10 bases between. The CDR3 has 14 amino acids. CDR1 SGHTA and CDR2 FQGTGA come from the germline V gene.

CDR3 coding DNA: TGCGCCAGCACTACGGGACAGGGTGGGCAGCCCCAGCATTTT. It specifies CASTTGQGGQPQHF. The chain uses TRBV10-2 and TRBJ1-5, with TRBD1 matching over 9 bases. Germline CDR1 and CDR2: WSHSY and SAAADI. The CDR3 totals 14 residues. The trim removed 7 bases at V and 7 bases at J, leaving 8 bases unmatched.

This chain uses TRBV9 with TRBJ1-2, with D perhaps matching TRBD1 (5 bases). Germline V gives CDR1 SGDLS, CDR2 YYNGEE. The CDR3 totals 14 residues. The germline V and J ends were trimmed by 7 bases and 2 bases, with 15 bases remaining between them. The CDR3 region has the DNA TGTGCCAGCTCGCCGCAGGGCAGAAACTATGGCTACACCTTC. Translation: CASSPQGRNYGYTF.

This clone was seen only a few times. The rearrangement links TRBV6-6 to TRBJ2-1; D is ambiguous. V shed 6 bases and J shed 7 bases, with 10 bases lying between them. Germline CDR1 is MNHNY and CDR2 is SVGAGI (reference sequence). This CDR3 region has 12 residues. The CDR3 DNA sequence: TGTGCCAGCAGCCCGACCGAGAATGAGCAGTTCTTC. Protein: CASSPTENEQFF.

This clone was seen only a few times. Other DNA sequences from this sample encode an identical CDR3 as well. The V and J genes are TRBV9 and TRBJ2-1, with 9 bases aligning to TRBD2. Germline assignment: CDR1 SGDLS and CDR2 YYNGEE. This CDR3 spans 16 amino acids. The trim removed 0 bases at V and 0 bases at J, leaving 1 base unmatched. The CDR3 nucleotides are TGTGCCAGCAGCGTAGAAGCGGGGGGCTCCTACAATGAGCAGTTCTTC. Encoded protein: CASSVEAGGSYNEQFF. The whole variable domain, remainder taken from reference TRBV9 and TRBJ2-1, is DSGVTQTPKHLITATGQRVTLRCSPRSGDLSVYWYQQSLDQGLQFLIQYYNGEERAKGNILERFSAQQFPDLHSELNLSSLELGDSALYFCASSVEAGGSYNEQFFGPGTRLTVL.

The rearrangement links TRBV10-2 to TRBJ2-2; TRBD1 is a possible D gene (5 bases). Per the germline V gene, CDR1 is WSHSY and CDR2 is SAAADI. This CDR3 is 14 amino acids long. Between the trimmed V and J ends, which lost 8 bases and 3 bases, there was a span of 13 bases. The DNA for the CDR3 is TGCGCCAGCGGGGCCGGTCGGGACACCGGGGAGCTGTTTTTT. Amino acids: CASGAGRDTGELFF.

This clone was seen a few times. In DNA, the CDR3 is TGTGCCTGGCACAGGGCAAATACTGAAGCTTTCTTT. This sequence encodes CAWHRANTEAFF. V and J are TRBV30 and TRBJ1-1; possibly TRBD1 for D (6 bases). V lost 5 bases, J lost 5 bases, and 12 bases lay in between. The germline V gene has CDR1 GTSNPN and CDR2 SVGIG (reference sequence). The CDR3 runs 12 residues.

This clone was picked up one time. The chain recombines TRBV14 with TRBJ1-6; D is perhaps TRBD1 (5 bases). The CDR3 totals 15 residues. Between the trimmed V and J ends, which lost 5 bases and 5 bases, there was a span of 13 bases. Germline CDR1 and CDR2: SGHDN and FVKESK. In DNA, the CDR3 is TGTGCCAGCAGCGCAAGGGGATGGGATAATTCACCCCTCCACTTT. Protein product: CASSARGWDNSPLHF.

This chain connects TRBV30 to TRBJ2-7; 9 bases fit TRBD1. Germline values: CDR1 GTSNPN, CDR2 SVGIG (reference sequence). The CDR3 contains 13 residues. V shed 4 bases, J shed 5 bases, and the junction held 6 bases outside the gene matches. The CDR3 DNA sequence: TGTGCCTGGACGGGACAGGGCCCGAACGAGCAGTACTTC. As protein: CAWTGQGPNEQYF. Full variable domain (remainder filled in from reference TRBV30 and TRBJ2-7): SQTIHQWPATLVQPVGSPLSLECTVEGTSNPNLYWYRQAAGRGLQLLFYSVGIGQISSEVPQNLSASRPQDRQFILSSKKLLLSDSGFYLCAWTGQGPNEQYFGPGTRLTVT.